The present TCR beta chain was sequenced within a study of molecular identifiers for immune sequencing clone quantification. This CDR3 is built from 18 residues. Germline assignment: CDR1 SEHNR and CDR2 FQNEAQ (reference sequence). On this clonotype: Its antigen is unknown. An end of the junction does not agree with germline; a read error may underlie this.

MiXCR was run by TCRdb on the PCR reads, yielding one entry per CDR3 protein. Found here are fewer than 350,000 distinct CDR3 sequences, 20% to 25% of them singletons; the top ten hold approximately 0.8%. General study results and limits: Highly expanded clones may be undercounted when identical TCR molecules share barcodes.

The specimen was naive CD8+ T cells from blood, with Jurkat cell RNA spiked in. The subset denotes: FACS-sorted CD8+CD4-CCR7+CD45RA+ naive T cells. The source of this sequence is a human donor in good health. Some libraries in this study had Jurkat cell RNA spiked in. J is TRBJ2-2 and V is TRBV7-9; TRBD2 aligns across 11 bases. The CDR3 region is CASSSPTSGDRYPGGLFF. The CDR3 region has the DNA TGTGCCAGCAGCTCCCCGACTAGCGGGGACCGGTACCCCGGGGGGCTGTTTTTT.